The subject of this entry is one T cell receptor beta chain. These data come from a study of CD8 T cells in Susac syndrome. cDNA came from approximately 0.5 to 1 ug RNA primed by random hexamers. TCRdb fed the immunoSEQ multiplex PCR reads into MiXCR, producing one record per CDR3 protein. The sample yields 170,000 or so distinct CDR3 sequences, roughly 94% seen once. Germline V CDR1 and CDR2: MNHEY, SMNVEV (reference sequence). The CDR3 has 15 amino acids. Trimming cost V 5 bases and J 4 bases, with 17 bases left between them. This receptor was taken from a human donor with Susac syndrome. The V call is TRBV27, the J call TRBJ2-5; a weak D match, TRBD2 (6 bases). Sequencing input: CD4+ T cells from PBMCs. CDR3 sequence reads: CASSGMALARETQYF. The CDR3 DNA follows: TGTGCCAGCAGTGGGATGGCCCTAGCGAGAGAGACCCAGTACTTC.